The sample holds a few counts of the clone carrying this T cell receptor beta chain. Its antigen is still unknown. This specimen belongs to a study of T cell responses to AZD1222 COVID-19 vaccine. Study-level findings and limits: The sample set comprised mostly white British donors with more females, and clonal diversity was possibly underestimated. The study sampled repertoires only after the peak T cell response.

Data came from immunoSEQ multiplex PCR; TCRdb stores just in-frame clones and leaves some out. The sample records about 110,000 clones, about 90% being singletons. V dropped 3 bases and J dropped 6 bases, with 18 bases sitting between them. The CDR3 length is 15 residues. Germline CDR1 and CDR2: KGHSH and LQKENI. The sequence came from an adult in good health. The input for sequencing was peripheral blood, taken on day 0 of AZD1222 vaccination. The chain carries TRBV18 and TRBJ2-7, with D perhaps matching TRBD1 (5 bases). CDR3 sequence: CASSPSSERGTEQYF. DNA of the CDR3: TGTGCCAGCTCACCGAGCTCGGAAAGGGGTACCGAGCAGTACTTC.